This section outlines one T cell receptor (beta chain) sequence together with its context. Its antigen is still unknown. This sample is drawn from a study of graft-versus-host responses after intestinal transplantation. In the study overall: Recipients obtained multivisceral, liver-intestinal, or isolated intestinal transplants. Anti-thymocyte globulin served as induction for all recipients, who then took tacrolimus and steroids for 3 to 4 years.

Libraries were prepared by immunoSEQ multiplex PCR; TCRdb keeps only in-frame clonotypes and omits some of them. Of approximately 92,000 clones detected, around 90% appear once; the ten largest clones hold 5% to 6.5%. Findings of the study overall: Early declines in HvG clones that occurred post-transplant were associated with peak circulating GvH clone levels. Ileal or blood samples showed some GvH clones first, and such clones were also found in recipient marrow.

After removal of 5 bases from V and 2 bases from J, the junction contained 5 bases not matched to a gene. This CDR3 has 15 amino acids. Germline V CDR1 and CDR2: SEHNR, FQNEAQ (reference sequence). The rearrangement joins TRBV7-9 to TRBJ2-7; the match to TRBD2 covers 11 bases. The clonotype originates from a human donor who received an intestinal transplant. The sample in question was unstimulated CD8+ T cells sorted from spleen or lymph node cells, obtained before intestinal transplant. The CDR3 DNA sequence: TGTGCCAGCAGCGTTAGCGGGAGGGGGGCCTACGAGCAGTACTTC. Protein product: CASSVSGRGAYEQYF.